The 13 T cell receptor beta chains below all came from one sample that was sequenced in a study of human T cells and chemical hapten exposure. Each CDR3 protein gets one entry after TCRdb re-called the RACE reads with MiXCR. Of roughly 200,000 distinct CDR3 sequences in the sample, more than 20% were seen once. This sample's time point: patch test 3, about 24 weeks after DPC sensitization. Treatment specified: therapeutic diphenylcyclopropenone sensitization with weekly scalp DPC. Sequences were derived from whole blood, sampled in connection with sensitization to the hapten diphenylcyclopropenone (DPC). These receptors originate from a woman in her thirties or forties with alopecia areata. Some clones in this sample may be carry-over from other donors' samples.

This clonotype was picked up a small number of times. The CDR3 nucleotides read TGCGCCAGCAGCAACAGGTTGTCAGGGACGAACACTGAAGCTTTCTTT. Amino acids: CASSNRLSGTNTEAFF. The chain is built from TRBV5-1 and TRBJ1-1; TRBD1 is a possible D gene (5 bases). V lost 4 bases, J lost 1 base, and 17 bases lay in between. The germline CDR1 and CDR2 sequences are SGHRS and YFSETQ. This CDR3 has 16 amino acids.

V usage is TRBV28 and J usage is TRBJ2-7; 10 bases align to TRBD1. CDR3 length: 15 amino acids. The V gene's germline CDR1 is MDHEN and CDR2 SYDVKM. With 4 bases clipped from V and 5 bases from J, the junction kept 8 bases outside the gene matches. The CDR3 DNA follows: TGTGCCAGCAGTTCACTCCGGGACAGGGGTGACGAGCAGTACTTC. This encodes CASSSLRDRGDEQYF.

This clonotype was counted a few times. The gene calls are TRBV29-1 and TRBJ1-1; 10 bases map to TRBD1. The germline V gene has CDR1 SQVTM and CDR2 ANQGSEA. This CDR3 region has 13 residues. The junction had 4 bases not matched to a gene; V was cut back by 4 bases and J by 5 bases. CDR3 DNA: TGCAGCGTTGGGACAGGGGGTAGGACTGAAGCTTTCTTT. This codes for CSVGTGGRTEAFF.

The chain has TRBV6-6 and TRBJ1-1, with TRBD1 matching over 7 bases. Germline V gives CDR1 MNHNY, CDR2 SVGAGI (reference sequence). Germline trimming cut 6 bases from V and 5 bases from J; bases unmatched to any gene: 6. This CDR3 contains 13 residues. The CDR3 DNA sequence: TGTGCCAGCAGCCCGACAGGGTGGACTGAAGCTTTCTTT. Residues: CASSPTGWTEAFF.

The CDR3 nucleotides read TGCGCCAGCAGCCAAGACAGGTTAGGTCGGGAGACCCAGTACTTC. Residues: CASSQDRLGRETQYF. V and J are TRBV4-1 and TRBJ2-5; the D is unclear. Trimming took 0 bases from V and 5 from J, leaving 13 bases between them. From germline, CDR1 is MGHRA and CDR2 YSYEKL. This CDR3 is 15 amino acids long.

V gene TRBV6-5 combines with J gene TRBJ1-5; maybe TRBD1 (5 bases). With 8 bases removed from V and 3 bases from J, the gap between germline ends came to 14 bases. The CDR3 spans 14 residues. Germline V lookup: CDR1 MNHEY, CDR2 SVGAGI. CDR3: CASGGTASNQPQHF. CDR3 bases: TGTGCCAGCGGCGGGACGGCCTCCAATCAGCCCCAGCATTTT.

V usage is TRBV2 and J usage is TRBJ2-3, with TRBD2 matching over 10 bases. The CDR3 spans 15 residues. J gave up 3 bases and V 5 bases, and 5 bases lay outside the gene matches. Germline CDR1 SNHLY, CDR2 FYNNEI. The CDR3 DNA is TGTGCCAGCAGTCTGGGACTAGCGAAGACAGATACGCAGTATTTT. It specifies CASSLGLAKTDTQYF.

The sample holds a few counts of this clonotype. The genes are TRBV20-1 and TRBJ2-1, with D possibly being TRBD1 (6 bases). The CDR3 length is 14 residues. From germline, CDR1 is DFQATT and CDR2 SNEGSKA (reference sequence). The V end was cut by 0 bases, the J end by 4 bases, with 10 bases between. As DNA, the CDR3 is TGCAGTGCTAGAGAGGGGGCCCTATACAATGAGCAGTTCTTC. It yields the protein CSAREGALYNEQFF.

This clonotype was counted only a few times. The chain employs TRBV7-8 and TRBJ2-3, with 12 bases aligning to TRBD2. Trimming at V came to 4 bases and at J to 6 bases, leaving 5 bases not matched to a gene. Germline assignment: CDR1 SGHVS and CDR2 FQNEAQ. The CDR3 loop spans 15 amino acids. Here the CDR3 reads CASSWLAGGLDTQYF. The CDR3 nucleotides are TGTGCCAGCAGCTGGCTAGCGGGAGGGTTGGATACGCAGTATTTT.

This clonotype was detected a few times. The genes are TRBV28 and TRBJ2-1; 11 nucleotides agree with TRBD2. Losses at the gene ends were 8 bases for V and 4 bases for J; bases not matched to a gene: 1. This CDR3 is built from 13 residues. Germline CDR1 reads MDHEN; CDR2 reads SYDVKM. For the CDR3, the DNA is TGTGCCAGCGGGACTAGCGGTTACAATGAGCAGTTCTTC. It translates to CASGTSGYNEQFF.

The CDR3 coding sequence is TGTGCCATCAGTGAACGGACAGGGCACACTGAAGCTTTCTTT. Translating gives CAISERTGHTEAFF. The rearrangement joins TRBV10-3 to TRBJ1-1; TRBD1 matches at 8 bases. The CDR3 is 14 residues long. CDR1 is ENHRY and CDR2 is SYGVKD in the germline V gene. V gave up 3 bases and J gave up 3 bases; unmatched junction bases: 3.

This rearrangement joins TRBV9 to TRBJ2-3; 10 bases are a match to TRBD2. The CDR3 is 17 amino acids. V trimming: 3 bases; J trimming: 0 bases; junction bases outside the gene matches: 7. CDR1 and CDR2 from the germline V gene are SGDLS and YYNGEE. CDR3 region: CASSAARLAGSTDTQYF. CDR3 DNA sequence: TGTGCCAGCAGCGCTGCACGACTAGCGGGTAGCACAGATACGCAGTATTTT.

This chain joins TRBV24-1 and TRBJ2-3; 10 bases match TRBD1. V gave up 8 bases and J gave up 3 bases; unmatched junction bases: 1. Germline V gene data show CDR1 as KGHDR and CDR2 as SFDVKD. The CDR3 runs to 13 residues. The chain's CDR3 is CATKDRGTDTQYF. CDR3 DNA: TGTGCCACCAAGGACAGGGGGACAGATACGCAGTATTTT.